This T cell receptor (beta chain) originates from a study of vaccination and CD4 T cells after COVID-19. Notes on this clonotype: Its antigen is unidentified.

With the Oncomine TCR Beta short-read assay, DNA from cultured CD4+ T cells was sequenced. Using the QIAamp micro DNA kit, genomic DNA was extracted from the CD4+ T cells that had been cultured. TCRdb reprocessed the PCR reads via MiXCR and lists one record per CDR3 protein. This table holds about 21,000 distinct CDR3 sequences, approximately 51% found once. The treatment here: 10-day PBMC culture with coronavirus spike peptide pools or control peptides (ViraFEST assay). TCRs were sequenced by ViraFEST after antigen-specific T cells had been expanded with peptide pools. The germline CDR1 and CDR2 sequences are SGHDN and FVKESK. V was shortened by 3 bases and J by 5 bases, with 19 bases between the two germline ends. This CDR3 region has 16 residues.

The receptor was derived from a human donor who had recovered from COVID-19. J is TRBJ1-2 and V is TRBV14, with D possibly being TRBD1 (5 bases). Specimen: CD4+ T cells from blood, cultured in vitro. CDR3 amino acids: CASSQISGTHSYGYTF. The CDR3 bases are TGTGCCAGCAGCCAGATCTCCGGGACGCATTCTTATGGCTACACCTTC.